This T cell receptor beta chain came from a study of shared clonotypes between healthy human individuals. Study-level points and caveats: Some clonotypes were shared by all four sorted-subset donors, while others were not shared. The non-shared ones had lower generation probabilities than the shared ones.

Regarding this clone: The antigen remains undetermined.

Germline assignment: CDR1 LNHNV and CDR2 YYDKDF (reference sequence). There are 15 residues in the CDR3. V was pared by 5 bases and J by 2 bases, with 13 bases between. CD45RO-negative, CCR7-positively selected cells formed the naive CD8 fraction, excluding terminally differentiated effector memory CD45RA+ cells. Over several immunoSEQ plates, each subset's genomic DNA was distributed in even portions. Sequencing was performed with immunoSEQ multiplex PCR; in TCRdb, only in-frame clones are kept and a portion is missing. The sample lists about 2 million clones; about 95% were seen once. The sequencing input was naive CD8+ T cells sorted from blood. This TCR came from a man aged 18 to 30 in good health. This chain joins TRBV15 and TRBJ2-1; D is perhaps TRBD2 (6 bases). The CDR3 sequence is CATSLWGVPYNEQFF. The CDR3 DNA sequence: TGTGCCACCAGCTTGTGGGGGGTTCCCTACAATGAGCAGTTCTTC.